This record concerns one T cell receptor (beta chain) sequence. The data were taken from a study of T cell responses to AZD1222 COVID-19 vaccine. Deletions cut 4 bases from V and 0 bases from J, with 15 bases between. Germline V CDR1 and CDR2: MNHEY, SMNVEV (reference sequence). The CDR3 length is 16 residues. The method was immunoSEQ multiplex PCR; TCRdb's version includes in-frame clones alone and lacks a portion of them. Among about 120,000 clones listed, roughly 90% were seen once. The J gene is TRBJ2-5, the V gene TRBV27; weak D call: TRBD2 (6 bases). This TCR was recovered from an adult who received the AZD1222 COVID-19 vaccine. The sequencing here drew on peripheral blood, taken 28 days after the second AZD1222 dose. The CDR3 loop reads CASSYRSVADQETQYF. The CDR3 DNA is TGTGCCAGCAGTTACCGGTCGGTAGCGGACCAAGAGACCCAGTACTTC.